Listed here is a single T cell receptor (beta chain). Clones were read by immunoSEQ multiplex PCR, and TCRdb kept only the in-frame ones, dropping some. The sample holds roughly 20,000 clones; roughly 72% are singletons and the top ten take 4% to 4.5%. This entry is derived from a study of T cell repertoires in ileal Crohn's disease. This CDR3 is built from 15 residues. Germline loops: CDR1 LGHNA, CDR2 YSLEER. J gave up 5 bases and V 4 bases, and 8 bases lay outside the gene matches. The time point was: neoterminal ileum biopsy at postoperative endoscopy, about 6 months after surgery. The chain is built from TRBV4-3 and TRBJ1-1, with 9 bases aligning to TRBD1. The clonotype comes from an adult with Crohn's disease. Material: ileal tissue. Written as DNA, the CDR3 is TGCGCCAGCAGCCCGAGTGGACAGGGGAAGACTGAAGCTTTCTTT. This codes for CASSPSGQGKTEAFF.